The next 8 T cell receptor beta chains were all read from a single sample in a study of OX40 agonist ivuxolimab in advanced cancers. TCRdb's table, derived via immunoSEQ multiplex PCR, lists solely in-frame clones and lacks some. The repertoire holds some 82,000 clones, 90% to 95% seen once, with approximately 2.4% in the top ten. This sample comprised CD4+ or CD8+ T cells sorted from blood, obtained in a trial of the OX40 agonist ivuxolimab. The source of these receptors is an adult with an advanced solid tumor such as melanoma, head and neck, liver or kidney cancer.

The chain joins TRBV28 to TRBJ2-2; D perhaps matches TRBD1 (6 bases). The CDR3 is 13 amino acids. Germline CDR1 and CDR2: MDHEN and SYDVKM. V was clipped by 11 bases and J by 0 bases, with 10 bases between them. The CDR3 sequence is CAAEGANTGELFF. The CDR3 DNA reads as TGTGCCGCCGAGGGGGCGAACACCGGGGAGCTGTTTTTT.

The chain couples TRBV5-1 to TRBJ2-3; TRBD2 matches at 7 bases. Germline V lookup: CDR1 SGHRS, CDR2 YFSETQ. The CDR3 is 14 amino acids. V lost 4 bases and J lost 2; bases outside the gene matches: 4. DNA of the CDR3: TGCGCCAGCAGCGGGGGAGGGGTCACAGATACGCAGTATTTT. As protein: CASSGGGVTDTQYF.

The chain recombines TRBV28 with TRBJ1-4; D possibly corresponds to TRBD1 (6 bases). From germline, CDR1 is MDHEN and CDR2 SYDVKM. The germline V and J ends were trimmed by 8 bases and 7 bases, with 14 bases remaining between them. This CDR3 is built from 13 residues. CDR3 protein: CASFRGMGEKLFF. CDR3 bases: TGTGCCAGCTTCAGGGGTATGGGTGAAAAACTGTTTTTT.

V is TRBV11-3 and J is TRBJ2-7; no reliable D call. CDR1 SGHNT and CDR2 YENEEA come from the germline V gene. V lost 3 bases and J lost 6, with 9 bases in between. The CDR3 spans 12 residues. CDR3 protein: CASSLMASEQYF. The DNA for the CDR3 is TGTGCCAGCAGCTTGATGGCCTCCGAGCAGTACTTC.

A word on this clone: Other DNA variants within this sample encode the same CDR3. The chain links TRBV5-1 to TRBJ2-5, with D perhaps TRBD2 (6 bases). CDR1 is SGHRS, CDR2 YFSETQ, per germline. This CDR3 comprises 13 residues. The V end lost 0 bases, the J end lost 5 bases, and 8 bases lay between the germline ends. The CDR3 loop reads CASSLEGRETQYF. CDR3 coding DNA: TGCGCCAGCAGCTTGGAGGGGAGGGAGACCCAGTACTTC.

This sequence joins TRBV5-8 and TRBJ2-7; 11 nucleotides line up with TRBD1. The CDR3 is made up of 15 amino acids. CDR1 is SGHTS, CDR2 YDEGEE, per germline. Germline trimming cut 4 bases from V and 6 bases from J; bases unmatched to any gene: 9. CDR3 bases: TGTGCCAGCAGCGCAAGGACCGGGACAGGGGGCGAGCAGTACTTC. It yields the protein CASSARTGTGGEQYF.

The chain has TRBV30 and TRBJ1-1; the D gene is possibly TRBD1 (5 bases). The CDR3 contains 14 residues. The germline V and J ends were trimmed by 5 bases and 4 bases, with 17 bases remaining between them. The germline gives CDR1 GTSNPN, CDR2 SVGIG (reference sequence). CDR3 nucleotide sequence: TGTGCCTGGGGCTACGGACTCGGGGGCACTGAAGCTTTCTTT. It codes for CAWGYGLGGTEAFF.

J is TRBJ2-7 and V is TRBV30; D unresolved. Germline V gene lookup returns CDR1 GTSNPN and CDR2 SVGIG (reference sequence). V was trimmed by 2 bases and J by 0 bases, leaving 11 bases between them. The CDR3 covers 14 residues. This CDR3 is CAWSNGFSSYEQYF. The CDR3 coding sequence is TGTGCCTGGAGTAATGGATTCAGCTCCTACGAGCAGTACTTC.